The 20 T cell receptor beta chains given below trace back to one sample, sequenced in a study of cytomegalovirus exposure and HLA in healthy donors. It was with 60 Vbeta and 13 Jbeta primers that the PCR ran. Profiling relied on immunoSEQ multiplex PCR, and the TCRdb table lists in-frame clones only, not all of them. This table has 200,000 or so clones, about four fifths appearing once. The sequenced material came from PBMCs. The receptors come from a woman in her 30s in good health and CMV-seropositive.

This sequence joins TRBV11-2 and TRBJ2-4; no clear D. The CDR3 loop spans 13 amino acids. V was cut by 7 bases and J by 9 bases, with 16 bases left in between. CDR1 is SGHAT and CDR2 is FQNNGV in the germline V gene. CDR3 bases: TGTGCCAGCAACGTTCTAGAGGTGGGCATTCAGTACTTC. This encodes CASNVLEVGIQYF.

This chain joins TRBV5-1 and TRBJ2-3, with TRBD2 as a possible D gene (5 bases). The CDR3 totals 15 residues. V was shortened by 2 bases and J by 0 bases, with 10 bases between the two germline ends. Per germline, CDR1 SGHRS and CDR2 YFSETQ. The CDR3 region is CASSLRETSTDTQYF. In nucleotides, the CDR3 is TGCGCCAGCAGCTTACGGGAAACTAGCACAGATACGCAGTATTTT.

The chain's CDR3 is CASSLRTGNTIYF. The CDR3 region has the DNA TGTGCCAGCAGCTTGCGGACAGGAAACACCATATATTTT. V usage is TRBV7-2 and J usage is TRBJ1-3; weak D call: TRBD1 (5 bases). The CDR3 spans 13 residues. V gave up 3 bases and J gave up 4 bases, with 7 bases separating them. The V gene's germline CDR1 is SGHTA and CDR2 FQGNSA.

The count of this clone is one. This chain links TRBV4-3 with TRBJ2-1; TRBD2 matches 12 bases. V lost 1 base to trimming and J lost 8 bases; unmatched junction nucleotides: 3. The germline CDR1 and CDR2 sequences are LGHNA and YSLEER. CDR3 length: 15 amino acids. CDR3 nucleotide sequence: TGCGCCAGCAGCCAAGGGCTAGCGGGGGGGCATGAGCAGTTCTTC. It codes for CASSQGLAGGHEQFF.

This sequence joins TRBV7-9 and TRBJ2-7, with D possibly being TRBD2 (7 bases). The CDR3 is 18 residues long. Germline CDR1 is SEHNR and CDR2 is FQNEAQ (reference sequence). Trimming removed 5 bases at V and 1 base at J, with 24 bases between. CDR3 in DNA: TGTGCCAGCAGCCCCCTCATTTATGGGGAGGGGGATTCCTACGAGCAGTACTTC. Amino acids: CASSPLIYGEGDSYEQYF.

This sequence joins TRBV25-1 and TRBJ1-5; D is undetermined. This CDR3 has 14 amino acids. V lost 2 bases and J 1 base, leaving 6 bases between the germline ends. Germline V CDR1 and CDR2: MGHDK, SYGVNS. This CDR3 reads CASSEPGSNQPQHF. CDR3 nucleotide sequence: TGTGCCAGCAGTGAACCCGGGAGCAATCAGCCCCAGCATTTT.

For this clone: Within the sample, other DNA sequences also encode this same CDR3. The V call is TRBV20-1, the J call TRBJ1-1, with a possible D match to TRBD1 (6 bases). CDR1 and CDR2 (germline): DFQATT, SNEGSKA (reference sequence). Trimming removed 6 bases from V and 8 bases from J, with 13 bases in between. The CDR3 runs 11 residues. CDR3 DNA: TGCAGTGCCCAGGCCGGGACAGAAGCTTTCTTT. Protein sequence: CSAQAGTEAFF.

The V and J genes are TRBV15 and TRBJ2-7, with a weak D call TRBD1 (5 bases). Germline values: CDR1 LNHNV, CDR2 YYDKDF (reference sequence). The germline V and J ends were trimmed by 0 bases and 0 bases, with 9 bases remaining between them. CDR3 length equals 15 residues. CDR3 nucleotides: TGTGCCACCAGCAGAGAGACAGTTAGCTCCTACGAGCAGTACTTC. Amino acid sequence: CATSRETVSSYEQYF.

The chain carries TRBV7-8 and TRBJ1-4; D gene uncertain. The V gene lost 4 bases and the J gene lost 4 bases, with 16 bases spanning the gap. CDR3 size: 16 residues. The germline gives CDR1 SGHVS, CDR2 FQNEAQ. In nucleotides, the CDR3 is TGTGCCAGCAGCTCAGTGGTGGCAGGAGGTAATGAAAAACTGTTTTTT. Its protein product is CASSSVVAGGNEKLFF.

The chain links TRBV9 to TRBJ2-5, with 9 nucleotides matching TRBD2. V lost 0 bases, J lost 2 bases, and 5 bases stayed unmatched. Per germline, CDR1 SGDLS and CDR2 YYNGEE. The CDR3 runs to 16 residues. The CDR3 here is CASSVGPSGAQETQYF. The CDR3 DNA follows: TGTGCCAGCAGCGTAGGTCCTAGCGGGGCGCAAGAGACCCAGTACTTC.

This clone was seen a handful of times. The V and J genes are TRBV9 and TRBJ2-4; D is possibly TRBD2 (6 bases). Germline CDR1 SGDLS, CDR2 YYNGEE. The V and J ends lost 0 bases and 5 bases respectively, with 15 bases between them. The CDR3 totals 16 residues. CDR3 nucleotides: TGTGCCAGCAGCGTAGCTACAGGAGGGGTCGAAAACATTCAGTACTTC. This translates into CASSVATGGVENIQYF.

This sequence joins TRBV2 and TRBJ2-1; no clear D gene. The CDR3 has 14 residues. V was trimmed by 4 bases and J by 3 bases, leaving 10 bases between them. The germline V gene has CDR1 SNHLY and CDR2 FYNNEI. CDR3: CASSAAAVYNEQFF. CDR3 DNA: TGTGCCAGCAGTGCGGCGGCAGTCTACAATGAGCAGTTCTTC.

In its sample, this clone was seen a few times. The CDR3 sequence is CASSIGQGSYSYEQYF. The DNA for the CDR3 is TGTGCCAGTAGTATAGGACAGGGAAGCTACTCCTACGAGCAGTACTTC. V gene TRBV19 combines with J gene TRBJ2-7, with TRBD1 matching over 7 bases. Germline-derived CDR1 and CDR2 are LNHDA and SQIVND (reference sequence). The CDR3 consists of 16 residues. After removal of 1 base from V and 0 bases from J, the junction contained 6 bases not matched to a gene.

This chain connects TRBV5-4 to TRBJ1-3; D ambiguous. V lost 0 bases, J lost 3 bases, and 22 bases lay in between. The germline gives CDR1 SGHNT, CDR2 YYREEE (reference sequence). The CDR3 contains 19 residues. This CDR3 reads CASSLGGAGVLVDGNTIYF. The CDR3 DNA reads as TGTGCCAGCAGCTTGGGAGGTGCGGGTGTTCTTGTGGATGGAAACACCATATATTTT.

This clone appeared a few times. The rearrangement uses TRBV2 and TRBJ1-4; D possibly corresponds to TRBD1 (6 bases). This CDR3 comprises 14 residues. Looked up from germline, CDR1 is SNHLY and CDR2 is FYNNEI. V was clipped by 4 bases and J by 7 bases, with 13 bases between them. The CDR3 bases are TGTGCCAGCAGTGGAGTCCCCAGGGGTGAAAAACTGTTTTTT. This gives the protein CASSGVPRGEKLFF.

The rearrangement links TRBV2 to TRBJ2-1; 13 nucleotides line up with TRBD2. From germline, CDR1 is SNHLY and CDR2 FYNNEI. V lost 6 bases to trimming and J lost 0 bases; unmatched junction nucleotides: 8. This CDR3 is 18 amino acids long. CDR3 in DNA: TGTGCCAGCAGAATGACTAGCGGGGGGTTGTTCTCCTACAATGAGCAGTTCTTC. It is translated as CASRMTSGGLFSYNEQFF.

In its sample, this clone was seen a few times. The gene calls are TRBV6-5 and TRBJ2-3; D not certain. This CDR3 comprises 14 residues. The V gene's germline CDR1 is MNHEY and CDR2 SVGAGI. The V and J ends lost 8 bases and 2 bases respectively, with 14 bases between them. In nucleotides, the CDR3 is TGTGCCAGCGCCACTACCGCACACACAGATACGCAGTATTTT. Translating it yields CASATTAHTDTQYF.

The chain is built from TRBV5-8 and TRBJ2-2, with 10 bases fitting TRBD2. This CDR3 comprises 14 residues. From germline, CDR1 is SGHTS and CDR2 YDEGEE. V gave up 6 bases and J gave up 5 bases; unmatched junction bases: 4. The CDR3 bases are TGTGCCAGCAAGCGGGAGGGTTTGACCGGGGAGCTGTTTTTT. This sequence encodes CASKREGLTGELFF.

CDR3 in DNA: TGTGCCAGCAGCGTAGGGACTAGCGACCGCACAGATACGCAGTATTTT. Amino acid sequence: CASSVGTSDRTDTQYF. This chain connects TRBV9 to TRBJ2-3; 9 positions agree with TRBD2. The V gene end was trimmed by 0 bases and the J gene end by 1 base; junction bases not matched to a gene: 3. Germline V gene sequence: CDR1 SGDLS, CDR2 YYNGEE. This CDR3 has 16 residues.

V gene TRBV11-2 combines with J gene TRBJ1-6; D is undetermined. The germline V gene has CDR1 SGHAT and CDR2 FQNNGV. This CDR3 comprises 13 residues. V lost 0 bases and J lost 9, with 6 bases in between. Written as DNA, the CDR3 is TGTGCCAGCAGCTTAGATATAATTTCACCCCTCCACTTT. Protein sequence: CASSLDIISPLHF.